This TCR beta chain originates from a study of blood T cell repertoires in COVID-19. Study summary: From the United States, Italy and Spain came samples of acute and convalescent COVID-19. From T cells, B-cell-depleted T cells, or PBMCs came the material, which was cDNA or gDNA.

In the authors' workflow: Cell counts per sample came from amplifying reference gene primers. Sequencing was performed with immunoSEQ multiplex PCR; in TCRdb, only in-frame clones are kept and a portion is missing. V, J and clone size are those of that table, while D and trimming were read from the DNA. The repertoire includes around 430,000 clones, about 91% of them detected once, and roughly 12% sits in the top ten. V shed 1 base and J shed 7 bases, with 22 bases lying between them. The CDR3 has 17 amino acids. Germline CDR1 reads LGHDT; CDR2 reads YNNKEL (reference sequence). The clonotype comes from a woman in her forties or fifties with COVID-19, enrolled during active disease. Material: peripheral blood. This rearrangement joins TRBV3-1 (or the pseudogene TRBV3-2) to TRBJ1-2; TRBD1 is a possible D gene (6 bases). The CDR3 nucleotides are TGTGCCAGCAGCCAAGTAGCTACAGGGCCCTACTTAGGTGGCTACACCTTC. Translated: CASSQVATGPYLGGYTF.